Below, one T cell receptor beta chain is given with its context. The germline CDR1 and CDR2 sequences are LGHNA and YSLEER. V was pared by 1 base and J by 2 bases, with 4 bases of the junction left unmatched. CDR3 length equals 15 residues. Authors' analysis steps: Researchers report that nucleated cell counts were estimated from reference gene primer amplification. Assay: immunoSEQ multiplex PCR; the TCRdb copy retains only in-frame clones and omits some. Clone size and V and J calls were adopted from that table, with D and trimming inferred from the DNA. The table has 100,000 to 150,000 clones, over 75% seen once. The sample originates from a study of blood T cell repertoires in COVID-19. At the level of the study: Sites in the United States, Italy and Spain provided acute and convalescent COVID-19 samples. PBMCs, B-cell-depleted T cells, or T cells were the source of the cDNA or gDNA that made up the material.

J is TRBJ2-7 and V is TRBV4-3; 8 bases agree with TRBD1. This TCR came from a man aged 65 to 85 with active COVID-19. Sequencing used peripheral blood. The CDR3 coding sequence is TGCGCCAGCAGCCAAGTTCAGGGGGCGGCCTACGAGCAGTACTTC. This translates into CASSQVQGAAYEQYF.